The following is a T cell receptor (beta chain) sequence with its context. Profiled with immunoSEQ multiplex PCR; TCRdb holds only in-frame clones, not every one. The sample carries around 80,000 clones, 75% to 90% recorded once. The CDR3 is 15 amino acids. Germline V gene lookup returns CDR1 LNHNV and CDR2 YYDKDF (reference sequence). Trimming at V came to 5 bases and at J to 3 bases, leaving 6 bases not matched to a gene. The sample comes from a study of T cell responses to AZD1222 COVID-19 vaccine. This rearrangement joins TRBV15 to TRBJ2-1, with TRBD2 matching over 8 bases. Sequenced material: peripheral blood, taken 28 days after the second AZD1222 dose. The TCR sequence derives from an adult who received the AZD1222 COVID-19 vaccine. The CDR3 DNA reads as TGTGCCACCAGCCTCGGGGGGGCTAACTACAATGAGCAGTTCTTC. It encodes CATSLGGANYNEQFF.